This entry features one TCR beta chain sequence. The antigen remains unidentified. PCR amplification relied on 60 Vbeta primers (plus 13 Jbeta primers). Produced via immunoSEQ multiplex PCR; TCRdb's table is partial and in-frame only. The table records roughly 160,000 clones, 80% of them present only once. These data are taken from a study of cytomegalovirus exposure and HLA in healthy donors. The study's findings and limits: Researchers reportedly found TCR beta sequences accurately predicted most subjects' HLA-A and HLA-B alleles. Three chains linked to CMV were shown in vitro to be specific for CMV antigens. Being productive about 87% or about 30% of the time was typical of most TCR beta V segments in an earlier analysis. Analyses of presence and absence presupposed an approximately uniform sequencing depth across donors.

This clonotype was obtained from a man aged 30-40 years in good health and CMV-seronegative. Sample: PBMCs.

The CDR3 region is CASSLTPSGGAFDTQYF. CDR3 sequence (DNA): TGTGCCAGCAGTTTAACCCCTAGCGGGGGGGCTTTCGATACGCAGTATTTT. The rearrangement links TRBV27 to TRBJ2-3, with 12 bases that match TRBD2. Germline values: CDR1 MNHEY, CDR2 SMNVEV (reference sequence). This CDR3 has 17 amino acids. V trimming: 2 bases; J trimming: 6 bases; junction bases outside the gene matches: 9.